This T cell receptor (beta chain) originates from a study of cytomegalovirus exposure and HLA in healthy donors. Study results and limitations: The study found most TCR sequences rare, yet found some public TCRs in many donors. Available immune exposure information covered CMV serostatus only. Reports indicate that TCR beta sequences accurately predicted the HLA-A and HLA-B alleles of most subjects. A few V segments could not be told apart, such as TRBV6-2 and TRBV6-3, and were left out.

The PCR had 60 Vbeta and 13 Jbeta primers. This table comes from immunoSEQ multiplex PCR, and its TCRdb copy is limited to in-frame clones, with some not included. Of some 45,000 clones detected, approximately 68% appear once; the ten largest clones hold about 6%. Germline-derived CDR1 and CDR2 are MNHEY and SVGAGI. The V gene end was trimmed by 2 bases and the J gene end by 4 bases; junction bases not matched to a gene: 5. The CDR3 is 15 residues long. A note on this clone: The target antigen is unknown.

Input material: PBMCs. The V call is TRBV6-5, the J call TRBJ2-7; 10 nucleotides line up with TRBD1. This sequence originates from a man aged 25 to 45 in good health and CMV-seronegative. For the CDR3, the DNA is TGTGCCAGCAGTTACGCCGGGACAGGGGCGTACGAGCAGTACTTC. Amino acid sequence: CASSYAGTGAYEQYF.